The 19 T cell receptor beta chains listed next were all sequenced from one sample in a study of cytomegalovirus exposure and HLA in healthy donors. The study ran its PCR with 60 Vbeta and 13 Jbeta primers. Clones were sequenced by immunoSEQ multiplex PCR, and TCRdb holds only the in-frame ones, with some missing. The repertoire holds under 200,000 clones, with approximately 86% as singletons. What was sequenced was PBMCs. The receptors originated from a boy younger than 10 in good health and CMV-seronegative.

V is TRBV6-5 and J is TRBJ2-3; D is possibly TRBD2 (6 bases). V lost 0 bases, J lost 4 bases, and 8 bases lay in between. From germline, CDR1 is MNHEY and CDR2 SVGAGI. CDR3 size: 14 residues. The CDR3 region has the DNA TGTGCCAGCAGTTACTCGACGGGAGCAGATACGCAGTATTTT. The encoded protein is CASSYSTGADTQYF.

This clone was picked up a small number of times. The CDR3 DNA is TGTGCCTGGATCCCTCGGCAGGGTGCTGGTTTTTATTATGGCTACACCTTC. Protein product: CAWIPRQGAGFYYGYTF. The V and J genes are TRBV30 and TRBJ1-2, with D possibly TRBD1 on 5 matching bases. Trimming shortened V by 4 bases and J by 5 bases, and 26 bases separated the two germline ends. CDR1 is GTSNPN and CDR2 is SVGIG in the germline V gene (reference sequence). The CDR3 covers 17 residues.

This clone appeared a few times. The chain combines TRBV10-3 with TRBJ1-4, with D perhaps matching TRBD1 (5 bases). The V end was cut by 3 bases, the J end by 8 bases, with 13 bases between. The CDR3 contains 14 residues. In germline, CDR1 is ENHRY, CDR2 SYGVKD. For the CDR3, the DNA is TGTGCCATCAGTGAAGGACAAAGGGGAGAAAAACTGTTTTTT. Encoded protein: CAISEGQRGEKLFF.

As DNA, the CDR3 is TGTGCCAGCAGCTCGGGACTAGTAGACTACAATGAGCAGTTCTTC. It translates to CASSSGLVDYNEQFF. The chain recombines TRBV9 with TRBJ2-1, with TRBD2 identical over 8 bases. Germline CDR1 SGDLS, CDR2 YYNGEE. The CDR3 totals 15 residues. The V segment lost 4 bases and the J segment 3 bases; nucleotides outside the gene matches: 6.

The chain employs TRBV6-1 and TRBJ2-1; 13 bases agree with TRBD2. Germline values: CDR1 MNHNS, CDR2 SASEGT. CDR3 length equals 15 residues. Trimming cost V 4 bases and J 9 bases; bases outside gene matches: 6. DNA for the CDR3: TGTGCCAGCAGTGCTGGACTAGCGGGAGTTACTGAGCAGTTCTTC. It yields the protein CASSAGLAGVTEQFF.

This clone showed up just once. The chain uses TRBV7-9 and TRBJ2-1, with 11 bases lining up with TRBD2. The CDR3 is 17 amino acids. After removal of 5 bases from V and 3 bases from J, the junction contained 9 bases not matched to a gene. Germline V CDR1 and CDR2: SEHNR, FQNEAQ (reference sequence). CDR3 amino acids: CASSLTSGAHYYNEQFF. In DNA, the CDR3 is TGTGCCAGCAGCCTGACTAGCGGGGCACATTACTACAATGAGCAGTTCTTC. Supplemented by reference TRBV7-9 and TRBJ2-1, the full variable domain reads DTGVSQNPRHKITKRGQNVTFRCDPISEHNRLYWYRQTLGQGPEFLTYFQNEAQLEKSRLLSDRFSAERPKGSFSTLEIQRTEQGDSAMYLCASSLTSGAHYYNEQFFGPGTRLTVL.

This chain joins TRBV2 and TRBJ1-2; D call uncertain. Trimming left V 4 bases short and J 5 bases short, with 11 bases between. The CDR3 has 13 amino acids. Per germline, CDR1 SNHLY and CDR2 FYNNEI. In nucleotides, the CDR3 is TGTGCCAGCAGTGTCCTTCTAAGTTATGGCTACACCTTC. Protein sequence: CASSVLLSYGYTF.

This chain connects TRBV30 to TRBJ1-4; TRBD1 matches 8 bases. V lost 4 bases, J lost 7 bases, and 8 bases stayed unmatched. Germline assignment: CDR1 GTSNPN and CDR2 SVGIG (reference sequence). The CDR3 spans 14 residues. This CDR3 reads CAWTKQGVGEKLFF. The CDR3 bases are TGTGCCTGGACCAAACAGGGGGTTGGTGAAAAACTGTTTTTT.

The chain employs TRBV28 and TRBJ1-1; D possibly corresponds to TRBD1 (5 bases). In germline, CDR1 is MDHEN, CDR2 SYDVKM. The CDR3 spans 11 residues. Trimming took 5 bases from V and 5 from J, leaving 6 bases between them. The CDR3 DNA reads as TGTGCCAGCAGTCAGGGAACTGAAGCTTTCTTT. Encoded protein: CASSQGTEAFF.

The J gene is TRBJ2-3, the V gene TRBV5-4; the match to TRBD2 covers 9 bases. The CDR3 runs 16 residues. Germline trimming cut 1 base from V and 2 bases from J; bases unmatched to any gene: 5. CDR1 and CDR2 from the germline V gene are SGHNT and YYREEE (reference sequence). The CDR3, as DNA: TGTGCCAGCAGCTTGAAGTTAGCGGGGGCCACAGATACGCAGTATTTT. Protein sequence: CASSLKLAGATDTQYF.

The chain carries TRBV5-8 and TRBJ2-7, with D possibly matching TRBD2 (6 bases). Trimming stripped 3 bases from V and 5 bases from J, with 12 bases between. The CDR3 contains 13 residues. CDR1 SGHTS and CDR2 YDEGEE come from the germline V gene. The CDR3 sequence is CASSSLLADEQYF. Here the CDR3 DNA reads TGTGCCAGCAGCTCCCTACTAGCTGACGAGCAGTACTTC.

This rearrangement joins TRBV5-8 to TRBJ2-2; D not resolved. V was clipped by 0 bases and J by 7 bases, with 10 bases between them. Germline-derived CDR1 and CDR2 are SGHTS and YDEGEE. The CDR3 totals 14 residues. The CDR3 is CASSLVASHGELFF. The DNA for the CDR3 is TGTGCCAGCAGCTTGGTAGCTTCTCACGGGGAGCTGTTTTTT.

The V and J genes are TRBV7-9 and TRBJ1-1, with 12 bases aligning to TRBD1. This CDR3 spans 16 amino acids. Trimming removed 1 base from V and 11 bases from J; junction bases left unmatched: 11. Germline CDR1 is SEHNR and CDR2 is FQNEAQ (reference sequence). CDR3 loop: CASSLDVSGTGGRAFF. Here the CDR3 DNA reads TGTGCCAGCAGCTTAGATGTTTCCGGGACAGGGGGCCGGGCTTTCTTT.

J is TRBJ1-4 and V is TRBV19, with D unresolved. V was shortened by 2 bases and J by 10 bases, with 8 bases between the two germline ends. The CDR3 runs to 12 residues. The germline V gene has CDR1 LNHDA and CDR2 SQIVND (reference sequence). The CDR3 reads CASSISPGKLFF. CDR3 nucleotides: TGTGCCAGTAGTATATCCCCCGGAAAACTGTTTTTT.

V and J are TRBV29-1 and TRBJ2-1; D is unclear. V was shortened by 6 bases and J by 9 bases, with 18 bases between the two germline ends. CDR3 length: 13 residues. Per the germline V gene, CDR1 is SQVTM and CDR2 is ANQGSEA. CDR3: CSVALRLSFEQFF. CDR3 DNA: TGCAGCGTGGCCCTCAGGTTGAGCTTTGAGCAGTTCTTC.

The chain recombines TRBV30 with TRBJ1-6; TRBD1 agrees at 11 bases. The CDR3 runs to 14 residues. Germline V gene lookup returns CDR1 GTSNPN and CDR2 SVGIG (reference sequence). Trimming cost V 4 bases and J 7 bases; bases outside gene matches: 3. In DNA, the CDR3 is TGTGCCTGGACCTGGGACAGGGGGAATTCACCCCTCCACTTT. Residues: CAWTWDRGNSPLHF.

The chain couples TRBV30 to TRBJ1-6, with 7 bases identical to TRBD1. CDR1 GTSNPN and CDR2 SVGIG come from the germline V gene (reference sequence). V dropped 6 bases and J dropped 11; count of bases not matched to a gene: 13. The CDR3 covers 14 residues. CDR3 bases: TGTGCCTGTGATGATTGGGACAGAGGGACACCCCTCCACTTT. Its protein product is CACDDWDRGTPLHF.

Turning to this clone: This same CDR3 is encoded by further DNA sequences in the sample. The chain links TRBV5-1 to TRBJ2-7; perhaps TRBD2 as D (5 bases). The CDR3 extends over 15 amino acids. CDR1 is SGHRS and CDR2 is YFSETQ in the germline V gene. Trimming left V 0 bases short and J 2 bases short, with 12 bases between. In nucleotides, the CDR3 is TGCGCCAGCAGCTTGGTGTCGGCCGGGGCCTACGAGCAGTACTTC. It encodes CASSLVSAGAYEQYF.

This clone was observed a single time. This sequence joins TRBV18 and TRBJ1-5, with TRBD1 as a possible D gene (6 bases). From germline, CDR1 is KGHSH and CDR2 LQKENI. The germline V and J ends were trimmed by 3 bases and 1 base, with 13 bases remaining between them. The CDR3 covers 16 residues. CDR3 in DNA: TGTGCCAGCTCACCCCAAGGGGGGGGAAGCAATCAGCCCCAGCATTTT. Protein: CASSPQGGGSNQPQHF.